These 22 T cell receptor beta chains were sequenced from one sample in a study of blood T cell repertoires in COVID-19. Assay used: immunoSEQ multiplex PCR; TCRdb lists only in-frame clones, some missing. The top ten clones hold roughly 2% of a sample with more than 300,000 clones, about 89% of them seen once. Sequenced material: PBMCs or T cells enriched from blood (not recorded which). The receptor source for this set is a man in his forties in a cohort exposed to, infected with or recovered from COVID-19 (not recorded which).

The chain employs TRBV28 and TRBJ1-2, with D possibly being TRBD1 (5 bases). This CDR3 region has 13 residues. V was shortened by 6 bases and J by 4 bases, with 12 bases between the two germline ends. The V gene's germline CDR1 is MDHEN and CDR2 SYDVKM. The CDR3 sequence is CASRRPGGYGYTF. In DNA, the CDR3 is TGTGCCAGCAGACGTCCCGGGGGCTATGGCTACACCTTC.

The V gene is TRBV7-2, the J gene TRBJ2-2, with unresolved D. The CDR3 is 14 residues long. V gave up 9 bases and J gave up 6 bases, with 17 bases separating them. Germline V gene sequence: CDR1 SGHTA, CDR2 FQGNSA. CDR3 sequence: CASSKVVPPGELFF. CDR3 DNA: TGTGCCAGTTCGAAAGTAGTGCCCCCCGGGGAGCTGTTTTTT.

The table lists this clone with a count of one. The chain employs TRBV4-2 and TRBJ2-7; the match to TRBD1 covers 11 bases. Germline V CDR1 and CDR2: LGHNA, YNFKEQ. The V gene end was trimmed by 4 bases and the J gene end by 4 bases; junction bases not matched to a gene: 9. The CDR3 runs to 16 residues. CDR3 DNA sequence: TGTGCCAGCAGCCCAAGATTGGGACAGGGGGGTTACGAGCAGTACTTC. Translating it yields CASSPRLGQGGYEQYF.

The V and J genes are TRBV18 and TRBJ2-5, with a tentative D call TRBD1 (6 bases). Germline lookup yields CDR1 KGHSH and CDR2 LQKENI. The CDR3 sequence is 14 residues long. The V gene lost 3 bases and the J gene lost 6 bases, with 14 bases spanning the gap. CDR3 coding DNA: TGTGCCAGCTCACCGGCGTCAGGGGAGAAGACCCAGTACTTC. Translating gives CASSPASGEKTQYF.

This clone was detected only a few times. The chain employs TRBV5-1 and TRBJ1-1; TRBD1 might be the D (5 bases). The ends were cut back, 0 bases at V and 0 bases at J, with 6 bases in the middle. The CDR3 covers 14 residues. Germline assignment: CDR1 SGHRS and CDR2 YFSETQ. The CDR3: CASSLDRMNTEAFF. CDR3 DNA sequence: TGCGCCAGCAGCTTGGACAGGATGAACACTGAAGCTTTCTTT.

The chain employs TRBV27 and TRBJ2-1; TRBD2 aligns across 10 bases. Germline V gene data show CDR1 as MNHEY and CDR2 as SMNVEV (reference sequence). This CDR3 contains 17 residues. Unmatched junction bases numbered 10, after V lost 2 bases and J lost 6 bases. CDR3 sequence reads: CASSLRVAGGYTNEQFF. CDR3 nucleotide sequence: TGTGCCAGCAGTTTAAGGGTAGCGGGGGGATACACCAATGAGCAGTTCTTC.

J is TRBJ2-2 and V is TRBV11-2; 7 nucleotides align to TRBD1. V lost 6 bases, J lost 7 bases, and 5 bases stayed unmatched. This CDR3 has 13 amino acids. Germline values: CDR1 SGHAT, CDR2 FQNNGV. The CDR3 DNA follows: TGTGCCAGCAGTAAACAGGGGCACGGGGAGCTGTTTTTT. It yields the protein CASSKQGHGELFF.

The chain recombines TRBV10-3 with TRBJ2-5, with 7 nucleotides matching TRBD2. After removal of 10 bases from V and 5 bases from J, the junction contained 10 bases not matched to a gene. The CDR3 length is 13 residues. Per germline, CDR1 ENHRY and CDR2 SYGVKD. The CDR3 nucleotides read TGTGCCACGATAGCGGGCCTTGGGGAGACCCAGTACTTC. It specifies CATIAGLGETQYF.

This chain connects TRBV6-5 to TRBJ2-7, with D perhaps TRBD1 (7 bases). CDR1 is MNHEY and CDR2 is SVGAGI in the germline V gene. The CDR3 runs 15 residues. Trimming took 7 bases from V and 2 from J, leaving 18 bases between them. CDR3 DNA sequence: TGTGCCAGCACCCCCGGCCAGGGGGGCCCCTACGAGCAGTACTTC. Residues: CASTPGQGGPYEQYF.

This chain uses TRBV6-5 with TRBJ1-2; 9 bases map to TRBD1. The ends lost 4 bases at V and 6 bases at J; junction bases unmatched: 6. Germline loops: CDR1 MNHEY, CDR2 SVGAGI. The CDR3 spans 14 residues. Written as DNA, the CDR3 is TGTGCCAGCAGTTCTCCGGGACAGGGTGATGGCTACACCTTC. Protein product: CASSSPGQGDGYTF.

This chain joins TRBV27 and TRBJ2-6; TRBD2 matches at 11 bases. The CDR3 sequence is 22 residues long. The junction had 19 bases not matched to a gene; V was cut back by 6 bases and J by 0 bases. Germline V gene data show CDR1 as MNHEY and CDR2 as SMNVEV (reference sequence). The CDR3 is CASRPRSGTSGQSYSGANVLTF. The CDR3 coding sequence is TGTGCCAGCAGACCCCGTTCCGGGACTAGCGGCCAAAGCTACTCTGGGGCCAACGTCCTGACTTTC.

The chain is built from TRBV23-1 and TRBJ2-5; 9 nucleotides align to TRBD1. TRBV23-1 falls under the ORF class, with uncertain function. The CDR3 runs to 15 residues. The trim removed 4 bases at V and 3 bases at J, leaving 6 bases unmatched. CDR3 in amino acids: CASSRNRDREETQYF. The CDR3 coding sequence is TGCGCCAGCAGTCGCAACCGGGACAGGGAAGAGACCCAGTACTTC.

This clone was seen once. The gene calls are TRBV7-8 and TRBJ2-3; D might be TRBD2 (6 bases). Looked up from germline, CDR1 is SGHVS and CDR2 is FQNEAQ. V gave up 2 bases and J gave up 7 bases, with 22 bases separating them. This CDR3 spans 17 amino acids. In nucleotides, the CDR3 is TGTGCCAGCAGCTTATTCGGGTCGGGACTCCTTTCTTATACGCAGTATTTT. This codes for CASSLFGSGLLSYTQYF.

The J gene is TRBJ1-3, the V gene TRBV7-8; D gene uncertain. The CDR3 runs to 14 residues. V lost 3 bases and J lost 1, with 7 bases in between. Looked up from germline, CDR1 is SGHVS and CDR2 is FQNEAQ. DNA for the CDR3: TGTGCCAGCAGCTTCACCGAGTCTGGAAACACCATATATTTT. Residues: CASSFTESGNTIYF.

J is TRBJ2-4 and V is TRBV6-5; D is unresolved. Trimming took 0 bases from V and 0 from J, leaving 6 bases between them. The length of the CDR3 is 15 residues. The germline CDR1 and CDR2 sequences are MNHEY and SVGAGI. The CDR3 region is CASSYSIRAKNIQYF. The CDR3 DNA reads TGTGCCAGCAGTTACTCTATCCGAGCCAAAAACATTCAGTACTTC.

This rearrangement joins TRBV9 to TRBJ2-2; the D gene is possibly TRBD1 (6 bases). The V end lost 4 bases, the J end lost 4 bases, and 17 bases lay between the germline ends. The length of the CDR3 is 16 residues. CDR1 SGDLS and CDR2 YYNGEE come from the germline V gene. The CDR3 nucleotides read TGTGCCAGCAGCCCAGGGGCGGCGAGCCTCACCGGGGAGCTGTTTTTT. This encodes CASSPGAASLTGELFF.

The chain employs TRBV27 and TRBJ1-2; no firm D call. Trimming left V 6 bases short and J 5 bases short, with 13 bases between. The germline CDR1 and CDR2 sequences are MNHEY and SMNVEV (reference sequence). The length of the CDR3 is 13 residues. CDR3 coding DNA: TGTGCCAGCAGGTCCACATCGTTTTATGGCTACACCTTC. It specifies CASRSTSFYGYTF.

The chain is built from TRBV10-1 and TRBJ1-5; no clear D. Germline V gene data show CDR1 as WNHNN and CDR2 as SYGVQD (reference sequence). V was cut by 0 bases and J by 4 bases, with 7 bases left in between. The CDR3 totals 14 residues. The CDR3 region has the DNA TGCGCCAGCAGTGAGTCGGGCATAAATCAGCCCCAGCATTTT. It codes for CASSESGINQPQHF.

The V gene is TRBV18, the J gene TRBJ2-2; 15 bases agree with TRBD2. CDR3 length: 15 residues. Trimming at V came to 6 bases and at J to 5 bases, leaving 1 base not matched to a gene. Germline lookup yields CDR1 KGHSH and CDR2 LQKENI. The CDR3 protein is CASSGLAGGTGELFF. CDR3 DNA sequence: TGTGCCAGCTCGGGACTAGCGGGAGGAACCGGGGAGCTGTTTTTT.

V and J are TRBV7-8 and TRBJ2-1; 8 positions agree with TRBD1. There are 15 residues in the CDR3. Germline V gives CDR1 SGHVS, CDR2 FQNEAQ. With 2 bases clipped from V and 3 bases from J, the junction kept 3 bases outside the gene matches. The CDR3 bases are TGTGCCAGCAGCTTAAGAGACAGGGGCTACAATGAGCAGTTCTTC. Residues: CASSLRDRGYNEQFF.

The V gene is TRBV3-1 (or the pseudogene TRBV3-2), the J gene TRBJ1-2; no definite D call. V shed 2 bases and J shed 6 bases, with 13 bases lying between them. Germline V gives CDR1 LGHDT, CDR2 YNNKEL (reference sequence). The CDR3 length is 14 residues. CDR3 protein: CASSQNSRTHGYTF. The CDR3 coding sequence is TGTGCCAGCAGCCAAAATTCTAGAACTCATGGCTACACCTTC.

This chain joins TRBV19 and TRBJ2-3, with 9 bases identical to TRBD1. With V trimmed by 3 bases and J by 4 bases, 8 bases remained unmatched. This CDR3 is built from 16 residues. Germline CDR1 and CDR2: LNHDA and SQIVND (reference sequence). CDR3 residues: CASSIRGQGRADTQYF. The CDR3 DNA sequence: TGTGCCAGTAGTATTCGTGGACAGGGGCGGGCAGATACGCAGTATTTT.